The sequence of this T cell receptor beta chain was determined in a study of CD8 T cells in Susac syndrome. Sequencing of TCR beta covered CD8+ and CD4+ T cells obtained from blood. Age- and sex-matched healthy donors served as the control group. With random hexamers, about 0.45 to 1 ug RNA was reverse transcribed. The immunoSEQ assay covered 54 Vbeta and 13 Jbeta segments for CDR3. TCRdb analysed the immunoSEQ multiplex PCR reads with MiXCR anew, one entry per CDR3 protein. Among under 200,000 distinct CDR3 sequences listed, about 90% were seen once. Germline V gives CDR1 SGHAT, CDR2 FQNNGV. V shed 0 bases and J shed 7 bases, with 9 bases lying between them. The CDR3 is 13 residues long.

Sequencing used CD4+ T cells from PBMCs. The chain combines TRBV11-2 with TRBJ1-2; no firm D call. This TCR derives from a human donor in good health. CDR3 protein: CASSLDGVAGYTF. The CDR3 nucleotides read TGTGCCAGCAGCTTAGATGGGGTGGCTGGCTACACCTTC.